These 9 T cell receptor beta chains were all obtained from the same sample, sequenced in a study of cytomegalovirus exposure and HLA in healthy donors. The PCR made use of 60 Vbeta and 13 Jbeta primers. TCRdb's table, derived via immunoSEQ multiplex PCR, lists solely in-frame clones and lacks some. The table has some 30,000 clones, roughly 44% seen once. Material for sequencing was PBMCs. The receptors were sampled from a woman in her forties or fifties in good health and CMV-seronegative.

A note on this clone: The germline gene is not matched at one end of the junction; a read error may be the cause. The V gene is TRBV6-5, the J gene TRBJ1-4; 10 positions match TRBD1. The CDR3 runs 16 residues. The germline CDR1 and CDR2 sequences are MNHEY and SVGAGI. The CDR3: CASSYFSPGQGRKTVF. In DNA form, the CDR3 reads TGTGCCAGCAGTTACTTTTCTCCGGGACAGGGGAGAAAAACTGTTTTT.

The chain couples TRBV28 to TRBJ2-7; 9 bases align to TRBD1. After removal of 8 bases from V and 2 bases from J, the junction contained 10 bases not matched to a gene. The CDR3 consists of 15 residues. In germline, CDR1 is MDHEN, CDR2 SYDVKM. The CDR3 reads CASLPPTGGAYEQYF. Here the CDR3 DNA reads TGTGCCAGCCTTCCACCGACAGGGGGGGCCTACGAGCAGTACTTC. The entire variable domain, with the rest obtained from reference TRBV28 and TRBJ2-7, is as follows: DVKVTQSSRYLVKRTGEKVFLECVQDMDHENMFWYRQDPGLGLRLIYFSYDVKMKEKGDIPEGYSVSREKKERFSLILESASTNQTSMYLCASLPPTGGAYEQYFGPGTRLTVT.

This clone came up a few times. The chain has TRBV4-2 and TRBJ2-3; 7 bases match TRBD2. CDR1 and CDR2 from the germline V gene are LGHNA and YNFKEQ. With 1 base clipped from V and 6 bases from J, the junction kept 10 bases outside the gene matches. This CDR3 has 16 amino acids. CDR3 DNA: TGTGCCAGCAGCCAAGGCCTAGCGGACTACCAGGATACGCAGTATTTT. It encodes CASSQGLADYQDTQYF.

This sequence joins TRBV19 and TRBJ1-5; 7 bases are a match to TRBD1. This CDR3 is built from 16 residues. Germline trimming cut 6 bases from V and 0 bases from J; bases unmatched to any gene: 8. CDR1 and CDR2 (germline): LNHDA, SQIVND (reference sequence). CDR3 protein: CASRYRGEYSNQPQHF. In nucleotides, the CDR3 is TGTGCCAGTAGATACAGGGGCGAGTATAGCAATCAGCCCCAGCATTTT.

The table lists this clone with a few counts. CDR3 region: CAINTGGVGQGSYNEQFF. The DNA for the CDR3 is TGTGCCATCAACACGGGCGGGGTGGGACAGGGCTCCTACAATGAGCAGTTCTTC. This chain uses TRBV10-3 with TRBJ2-1; 9 bases align to TRBD1. Losses at the gene ends were 7 bases for V and 0 bases for J; bases not matched to a gene: 13. This CDR3 region has 18 residues. Germline values: CDR1 ENHRY, CDR2 SYGVKD.

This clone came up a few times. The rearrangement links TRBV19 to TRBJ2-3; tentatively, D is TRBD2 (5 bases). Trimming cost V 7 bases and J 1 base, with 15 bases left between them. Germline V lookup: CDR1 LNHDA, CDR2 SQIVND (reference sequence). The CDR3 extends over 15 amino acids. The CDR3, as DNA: TGTGCCAGTAACTTCCAGAGGGCGGGCACAGATACGCAGTATTTT. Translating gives CASNFQRAGTDTQYF. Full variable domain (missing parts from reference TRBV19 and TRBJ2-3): DGGITQSPKYLFRKEGQNVTLSCEQNLNHDAMYWYRQDPGQGLRLIYYSQIVNDFQKGDIAEGYSVSREKKESFPLTVTSAQKNPTAFYLCASNFQRAGTDTQYFGPGTRLTVL.

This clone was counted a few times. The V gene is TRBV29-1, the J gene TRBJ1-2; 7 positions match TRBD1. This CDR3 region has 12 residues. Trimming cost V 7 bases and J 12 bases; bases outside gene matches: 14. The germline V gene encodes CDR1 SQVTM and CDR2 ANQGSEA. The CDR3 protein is CSALGHLDRNTF. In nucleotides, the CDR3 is TGCAGCGCCCTGGGCCACCTGGACAGGAACACCTTC.

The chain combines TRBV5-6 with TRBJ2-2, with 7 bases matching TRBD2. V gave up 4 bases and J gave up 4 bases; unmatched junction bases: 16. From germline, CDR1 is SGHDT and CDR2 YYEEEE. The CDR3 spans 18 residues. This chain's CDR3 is CASSRGVRDGGVTGELFF. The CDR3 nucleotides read TGTGCCAGCAGCCGGGGGGTTAGGGACGGGGGAGTCACCGGGGAGCTGTTTTTT. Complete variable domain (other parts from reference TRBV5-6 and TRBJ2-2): DAGVTQSPTHLIKTRGQQVTLRCSPKSGHDTVSWYQQALGQGPQFIFQYYEEEERQRGNFPDRFSGHQFPNYSSELNVNALLLGDSALYLCASSRGVRDGGVTGELFFGEGSRLTVL.

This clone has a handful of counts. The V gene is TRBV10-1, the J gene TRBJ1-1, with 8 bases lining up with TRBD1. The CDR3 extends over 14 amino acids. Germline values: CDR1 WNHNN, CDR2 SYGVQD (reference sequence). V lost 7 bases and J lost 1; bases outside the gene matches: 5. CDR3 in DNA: TGCGCCAGCACAACCGGGACAGGGAACACTGAAGCTTTCTTT. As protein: CASTTGTGNTEAFF.